This T cell receptor (beta chain) derives from a study of T cells in Graves' hyperthyroidism and ophthalmopathy. The CDR3 extends over 16 amino acids. The germline gives CDR1 MNHNS, CDR2 SASEGT. Trimming removed 5 bases at V and 1 base at J, with 15 bases between. This clonotype appeared many times. RNA transcripts served as the template for amplifying TCR beta CDR3 regions. A set of HTBI primers served as the primers for a first-round RT-PCR of the TCR CDR3. TCRdb fed the multiplex PCR reads into MiXCR, producing one record per CDR3 protein. The data show under 350,000 distinct CDR3 sequences, around 23% seen once.

The source of this sequence is a woman aged 45-60 years with Graves' hyperthyroidism. Sample: blood. The chain has TRBV6-1 and TRBJ1-5; D remains ambiguous. The chain's CDR3 is CASSPYTSISNQPQHF. The CDR3 DNA is TGTGCCAGCAGTCCCTATACCTCGATAAGCAATCAGCCCCAGCATTTT.